The 21 T cell receptor beta chains reported below all come from one sample, sequenced in a study of human T cells and chemical hapten exposure. TCRdb re-called the RACE reads through MiXCR, storing one row per CDR3 protein. The repertoire consists of about 260,000 distinct CDR3 sequences, with 7% to 10% occurring once and the leading ten covering over 2%. Documented time point: pre-sensitization, week 0. The treatment was: therapeutic diphenylcyclopropenone sensitization with weekly scalp DPC. The input for sequencing was whole blood, taken in connection with sensitization to the hapten diphenylcyclopropenone (DPC). The receptor set was obtained from a middle-aged woman with alopecia areata. Some clones in this sample may be carry-over from other donors' samples.

This clonotype was counted ten times or more. The J gene is TRBJ2-2, the V gene TRBV5-1; possible D gene TRBD2, 6 bases. CDR1 and CDR2 from the germline V gene are SGHRS and YFSETQ. The V gene lost 4 bases and the J gene lost 5 bases, with 15 bases spanning the gap. This CDR3 contains 15 residues. The CDR3 sequence is CASSLDGSGTGELFF. The DNA for the CDR3 is TGCGCCAGCAGCCTAGATGGGAGCGGGACCGGGGAGCTGTTTTTT.

The chain carries TRBV10-2 and TRBJ2-5; D ambiguous. Germline CDR1 and CDR2: WSHSY and SAAADI. The CDR3 spans 10 residues. Trimming removed 3 bases from V and 7 bases from J, with 3 bases in between. The CDR3, as DNA: TGCGCCAGCAGTGACGGGACCCAGTACTTC. It is translated as CASSDGTQYF.

The sample holds a few counts of this clonotype. The chain carries TRBV7-9 and TRBJ2-5; D is ambiguous. The germline gives CDR1 SEHNR, CDR2 FQNEAQ (reference sequence). The CDR3 loop spans 18 amino acids. Trimming pared 4 bases from V and 0 bases from J, leaving 21 bases between. CDR3 in DNA: TGTGCCAGCAGCTATCCCCTTAGCAAAGGGCCGTACCAAGAGACCCAGTACTTC. This encodes CASSYPLSKGPYQETQYF.

J is TRBJ1-1 and V is TRBV4-1; D is uncertain. This CDR3 comprises 15 residues. Trimming removed 3 bases at V and 0 bases at J, with 11 bases between. CDR1 is MGHRA, CDR2 YSYEKL, per germline. CDR3 DNA: TGCGCCAGCAGCCAGTCCTTCGCAGTGAACACTGAAGCTTTCTTT. Its protein product is CASSQSFAVNTEAFF.

The V gene is TRBV4-1, the J gene TRBJ2-1; D might be TRBD1 (5 bases). Germline CDR1 and CDR2: MGHRA and YSYEKL. Trimming left V 0 bases short and J 0 bases short, with 18 bases between. This CDR3 is 19 amino acids long. CDR3 residues: CASSQEVGARPSSYNEQFF. In DNA form, the CDR3 reads TGCGCCAGCAGCCAAGAGGTTGGGGCCAGACCGAGCTCCTACAATGAGCAGTTCTTC.

The V and J genes are TRBV11-2 and TRBJ2-7; maybe TRBD2 (6 bases). CDR1 is SGHAT, CDR2 FQNNGV, per germline. Trimming shortened V by 6 bases and J by 3 bases, and 18 bases separated the two germline ends. This CDR3 is built from 15 residues. DNA for the CDR3: TGTGCCAGCAGGGAGGCTAGCGCGTCCTTCTACGAGCAGTACTTC. Translation gives CASREASASFYEQYF.

This clonotype was detected ten times or more. V usage is TRBV29-1 and J usage is TRBJ2-2, with TRBD2 as a possible D gene (5 bases). CDR1 is SQVTM and CDR2 is ANQGSEA in the germline V gene. The CDR3 is 15 amino acids. The V end lost 5 bases, the J end lost 5 bases, and 18 bases lay between the germline ends. The CDR3 coding sequence is TGCAGCGTTCTTGAGGGTGCGGCTTTAACCGGGGAGCTGTTTTTT. It specifies CSVLEGAALTGELFF.

This clonotype has just a few counts. The genes are TRBV5-1 and TRBJ2-3; D not certain. Trimming cost V 3 bases and J 4 bases, with 12 bases left between them. The CDR3 has 14 residues. Germline V gene sequence: CDR1 SGHRS, CDR2 YFSETQ. The CDR3 DNA sequence: TGCGCCAGCAGCTCGTTGATCGTCGCAGATACGCAGTATTTT. Its protein is CASSSLIVADTQYF.

This clonotype has at least ten counts. This chain connects TRBV5-1 to TRBJ1-1; D remains unclear. V dropped 3 bases and J dropped 0 bases, with 12 bases sitting between them. Germline CDR1 reads SGHRS; CDR2 reads YFSETQ. The CDR3 is 15 residues long. CDR3 amino acids: CASSSGGRLNTEAFF. CDR3 DNA: TGCGCCAGCAGCTCAGGCGGCAGATTGAACACTGAAGCTTTCTTT.

This clonotype was detected only a few times. The chain links TRBV29-1 to TRBJ1-5; 9 nucleotides align to TRBD1. The germline gives CDR1 SQVTM, CDR2 ANQGSEA. Trimming took 8 bases from V and 6 from J; bases not matched to a gene: 5. The CDR3 covers 12 residues. The CDR3 DNA reads TGCAGCACAACGGGACAGGGTCAGCCCCAGCATTTT. This encodes CSTTGQGQPQHF.

This clonotype was counted a single time. V and J are TRBV9 and TRBJ2-5; D gene uncertain. This CDR3 has 14 residues. V was shortened by 2 bases and J by 0 bases, with 8 bases between the two germline ends. CDR1 and CDR2 (germline): SGDLS, YYNGEE. The CDR3 coding sequence is TGTGCCAGCAGCGTCCAGGCCTACCAAGAGACCCAGTACTTC. This gives the protein CASSVQAYQETQYF.

The J gene is TRBJ2-3, the V gene TRBV27; D call uncertain. The CDR3 extends over 12 amino acids. Trimming took 5 bases from V and 6 from J, leaving 9 bases between them. From germline, CDR1 is MNHEY and CDR2 SMNVEV (reference sequence). The CDR3 region is CASSTLKDTQYF. Written as DNA, the CDR3 is TGTGCCAGCAGTACCTTGAAGGATACGCAGTATTTT.

CDR3 nucleotides: TGTGCCAGCAGTTTAAGACAGGGGAGAGGTCAGCCCCAGCATTTT. Protein sequence: CASSLRQGRGQPQHF. V usage is TRBV12-3 or TRBV12-4 and J usage is TRBJ1-5, with 8 nucleotides matching TRBD1. With 2 bases clipped from V and 6 bases from J, the junction kept 6 bases outside the gene matches. The CDR3 sequence is 15 residues long.

This sequence joins TRBV7-2 and TRBJ1-1; 10 nucleotides line up with TRBD1. This CDR3 comprises 13 residues. Germline V gives CDR1 SGHTA, CDR2 FQGNSA. With 3 bases clipped from V and 14 bases from J, the junction kept 9 bases outside the gene matches. The CDR3 DNA follows: TGTGCCAGCAGCTTCACCGGGACAGGGGTTCTCTTCTTT. It yields the protein CASSFTGTGVLFF.

The J gene is TRBJ2-7, the V gene TRBV6-6, with D tentatively TRBD1 (5 bases). V was trimmed by 0 bases and J by 0 bases, leaving 15 bases between them. The CDR3 is made up of 17 amino acids. The germline gives CDR1 MNHNY, CDR2 SVGAGI (reference sequence). The DNA for the CDR3 is TGTGCCAGCAGTTACTCGATCACCAGGGCCCCCTCCTACGAGCAGTACTTC. Translating gives CASSYSITRAPSYEQYF.

The J gene is TRBJ2-3, the V gene TRBV29-1; D uncertain. V shed 5 bases and J shed 0 bases, with 18 bases lying between them. This CDR3 contains 16 residues. Per the germline V gene, CDR1 is SQVTM and CDR2 is ANQGSEA. In DNA form, the CDR3 reads TGCAGCGTTCCCGGTGTCTGGATTTCTAGCACAGATACGCAGTATTTT. It codes for CSVPGVWISSTDTQYF.

There are a few counts of this clonotype. This sequence joins TRBV18 and TRBJ2-7, with no clear D. The CDR3 contains 17 residues. CDR1 KGHSH and CDR2 LQKENI come from the germline V gene. V was pared by 3 bases and J by 1 base, with 19 bases between. CDR3 sequence (DNA): TGTGCCAGCTCACCCCCCTTCCCCGGTTTCCCGTCCTACGAGCAGTACTTC. Its translation is CASSPPFPGFPSYEQYF. Looking up the rest from reference TRBV18 and TRBJ2-7 gives the full variable domain: NAGVMQNPRHLVRRRGQEARLRCSPMKGHSHVYWYRQLPEEGLKFMVYLQKENIIDESGMPKERFSAEFPKEGPSILRIQQVVRGDSAAYFCASSPPFPGFPSYEQYFGPGTRLTVT.

This sequence joins TRBV27 and TRBJ2-2, with TRBD2 matching 11 bases. The CDR3 has 15 amino acids. Per germline, CDR1 MNHEY and CDR2 SMNVEV (reference sequence). V shed 4 bases, J shed 6 bases, and the junction held 4 bases outside the gene matches. The CDR3 DNA reads TGTGCCAGCAGTTCACTAGCGGGAGCATCCGGGGAGCTGTTTTTT. This encodes CASSSLAGASGELFF.

This clonotype has just a few counts. The rearrangement joins TRBV6-5 to TRBJ1-1, with 7 positions matching TRBD1. Germline CDR1 is MNHEY and CDR2 is SVGAGI. The V and J ends lost 4 bases and 2 bases, in that order; junction bases with no gene match: 7. CDR3 size: 15 residues. The CDR3 here is CASSSRPGGNTEAFF. The DNA for the CDR3 is TGTGCCAGCAGTTCTCGGCCAGGGGGTAACACTGAAGCTTTCTTT.

The V and J genes are TRBV5-1 and TRBJ1-3, with D hard to call. Germline CDR1 SGHRS, CDR2 YFSETQ. V gave up 2 bases and J gave up 0 bases, with 6 bases separating them. CDR3 length equals 14 residues. CDR3 amino acids: CASSLENSGNTIYF. Written as DNA, the CDR3 is TGCGCCAGCAGCTTAGAGAACTCTGGAAACACCATATATTTT.

This clonotype was detected only a few times. The J gene is TRBJ2-3, the V gene TRBV4-3, with D tentatively TRBD1 or TRBD2 (5 bases each). Trimming shortened V by 6 bases and J by 0 bases, and 10 bases separated the two germline ends. The germline V gene has CDR1 LGHNA and CDR2 YSLEER. The CDR3 extends over 14 amino acids. The CDR3, as DNA: TGCGCCAGCAGTTTCAGGGAGAGCACAGATACGCAGTATTTT. The encoded protein is CASSFRESTDTQYF.